A single sample is the source of the 32 T cell receptor beta chains below, sequenced in a study of blood T cell repertoires in COVID-19. The protocol was immunoSEQ multiplex PCR, while the TCRdb copy is restricted to in-frame clones and leaves out a portion. The profile shows roughly 250,000 clones, over 80% of them singletons. The material sequenced was PBMCs or T cells enriched from blood (not recorded which). The receptors shown here come from a woman younger than 30 who had recovered from COVID-19.

The V call is TRBV29-1, the J call TRBJ1-1, with no clear D. V was shortened by 6 bases and J by 0 bases, with 5 bases between the two germline ends. CDR3 length: 11 amino acids. Germline lookup yields CDR1 SQVTM and CDR2 ANQGSEA. CDR3 DNA: TGCAGCGTGGCCCTGAACACTGAAGCTTTCTTT. Its protein is CSVALNTEAFF.

The genes are TRBV12-3 or TRBV12-4 and TRBJ1-2; D might be TRBD1 (5 bases). V was shortened by 6 bases and J by 3 bases, with 8 bases between the two germline ends. CDR3 length: 12 amino acids. CDR3 sequence: CASSDRYYGYTF. In DNA form, the CDR3 reads TGTGCCAGCAGCGACAGATACTATGGCTACACCTTC.

The chain couples TRBV4-1 to TRBJ2-7; TRBD2 is a possible D gene (5 bases). CDR3 length: 15 residues. Germline V gives CDR1 MGHRA, CDR2 YSYEKL. Trimming pared 0 bases from V and 0 bases from J, leaving 9 bases between. The CDR3 nucleotides read TGCGCCAGCAGCCAAGAGGACTCCGGCTCCTACGAGCAGTACTTC. This encodes CASSQEDSGSYEQYF.

In regard to this clone: The junction does not match germline at one end; this may be a read error. The V and J genes are TRBV6-5 and TRBJ1-2, with D perhaps TRBD1 (5 bases). The CDR3 extends over 15 amino acids. From germline, CDR1 is MNHEY and CDR2 SVGAGI. CDR3 sequence reads: CASSHSRVLIYGYTF. CDR3 DNA: TGTGCCAGCAGTCACTCCAGGGTGTTAATCTATGGCTACACCTTC.

V gene TRBV3-1 (or the pseudogene TRBV3-2) combines with J gene TRBJ2-3; unclear D gene. The germline CDR1 and CDR2 sequences are LGHDT and YNNKEL (reference sequence). V lost 1 base and J 2 bases, leaving 10 bases between the germline ends. The CDR3 runs 15 residues. The CDR3 coding sequence is TGTGCCAGCAGCCAAGCGCGGTCTTTCACAGATACGCAGTATTTT. This sequence encodes CASSQARSFTDTQYF.

J is TRBJ2-1 and V is TRBV24-1; D possibly corresponds to TRBD1 (5 bases). V gave up 5 bases and J gave up 4 bases, with 23 bases separating them. CDR1 and CDR2 (germline): KGHDR, SFDVKD. The CDR3 contains 18 residues. This chain's CDR3 is CATSAGHPLAGNYNEQFF. The CDR3 DNA sequence: TGTGCCACCAGTGCCGGGCACCCACTGGCAGGGAATTACAATGAGCAGTTCTTC.

This clone has more than one count but fewer than ten. CDR3 amino acids: CASRQNREMGGYTF. The CDR3 nucleotides are TGTGCCAGCAGACAAAACAGGGAGATGGGGGGCTACACCTTC. V gene TRBV28 combines with J gene TRBJ1-2, with D maybe TRBD1 (6 bases). V lost 6 bases to trimming and J lost 8 bases, with 19 bases between them. Germline CDR1 MDHEN, CDR2 SYDVKM. The CDR3 extends over 14 amino acids.

This clone was detected only once. CDR3 sequence: CASSFGGASTEAFF. The CDR3 DNA reads as TGTGCCAGCAGCTTCGGGGGGGCGAGCACTGAAGCTTTCTTT. The rearrangement links TRBV3-1 (or the pseudogene TRBV3-2) to TRBJ1-1; D perhaps matches TRBD1 (6 bases). The CDR3 extends over 14 amino acids. The ends were cut back, 5 bases at V and 4 bases at J, with 14 bases in the middle. Germline CDR1 reads LGHDT; CDR2 reads YNNKEL (reference sequence).

J is TRBJ1-1 and V is TRBV7-3; 7 bases agree with TRBD1. Germline V gene sequence: CDR1 SGHTA, CDR2 FQGTGA. V gave up 1 base and J gave up 4 bases; unmatched junction bases: 9. The CDR3 runs to 16 residues. In DNA, the CDR3 is TGTGCCAGCAGCTTAAACCGACAGGGTCGCACCACTGAAGCTTTCTTT. Translation: CASSLNRQGRTTEAFF.

V gene TRBV3-1 (or the pseudogene TRBV3-2) combines with J gene TRBJ2-5, with 8 bases aligning to TRBD1. J lost 1 base, V lost 9 bases, and 4 bases had no gene match. Looked up from germline, CDR1 is LGHDT and CDR2 is YNNKEL (reference sequence). CDR3 length equals 13 residues. The CDR3 nucleotides are TGTGCCAGTAGCAGGGGGCCCCAAGAGACCCAGTACTTC. Encoded protein: CASSRGPQETQYF.

The chain carries TRBV6-1 and TRBJ1-5; no clear D. CDR3 length equals 15 residues. Trimming shortened V by 1 base and J by 5 bases, and 12 bases separated the two germline ends. Germline CDR1 reads MNHNS; CDR2 reads SASEGT. The CDR3 protein is CASSEGHRRDQPQHF. DNA for the CDR3: TGTGCCAGCAGTGAAGGACACCGGAGGGATCAGCCCCAGCATTTT.

In regard to this clone: Relative to the germline gene, one junction end is altered; a read error may explain this. The gene calls are TRBV24-1 and TRBJ2-3; D might be TRBD2 (5 bases). From germline, CDR1 is KGHDR and CDR2 SFDVKD. The CDR3 extends over 13 amino acids. CDR3: CATSDSSPDTQYF. Here the CDR3 DNA reads TGTGCCACAAGTGATTCTAGCCCTGATACGCAGTATTTT.

The chain links TRBV12-1 to TRBJ2-7; the table's D call, TRBD1, has no DNA check behind it. TRBV12-1 is listed as a pseudogene. CDR3 size: 14 residues. The CDR3 DNA follows: TGTGCCAGCTGGGACAGGGGGCTGGCCTACGAGCAGTACTTC. Translated: CASWDRGLAYEQYF.

This rearrangement joins TRBV19 to TRBJ1-2; D is perhaps TRBD1 (6 bases). Germline CDR1 and CDR2: LNHDA and SQIVND (reference sequence). Trimming shortened V by 4 bases and J by 3 bases, and 6 bases separated the two germline ends. The CDR3 totals 12 residues. The CDR3 DNA reads as TGTGCCAGTAGTAACAGGGACTATGGCTACACCTTC. Its translation: CASSNRDYGYTF.

This sequence joins TRBV19 and TRBJ1-3; D is perhaps TRBD1 (6 bases). The CDR3 runs 14 residues. In germline, CDR1 is LNHDA, CDR2 SQIVND (reference sequence). Between the trimmed V and J ends, which lost 5 bases and 0 bases, there was a span of 8 bases. CDR3 protein: CASSRTVSGNTIYF. The CDR3 bases are TGTGCCAGTAGTCGGACAGTCTCTGGAAACACCATATATTTT.

The V and J genes are TRBV28 and TRBJ2-7; D gene unclear. The CDR3 is 12 residues long. Germline V gene sequence: CDR1 MDHEN, CDR2 SYDVKM. V was shortened by 3 bases and J by 3 bases, with 6 bases between the two germline ends. Written as DNA, the CDR3 is TGTGCCAGCAGTTTTGCGAGCTACGAGCAGTACTTC. Its protein product is CASSFASYEQYF.

The chain carries TRBV11-2 and TRBJ2-2, with 13 bases identical to TRBD2. Trimming took 5 bases from V and 7 from J; bases not matched to a gene: 10. CDR3 length: 17 residues. Germline V gives CDR1 SGHAT, CDR2 FQNNGV. CDR3 residues: CASSPDGLAGEGGELFF. The DNA for the CDR3 is TGTGCCAGCAGCCCCGACGGACTAGCGGGAGAGGGCGGGGAGCTGTTTTTT. Complete variable domain (other parts from reference TRBV11-2 and TRBJ2-2): EAGVAQSPRYKIIEKRQSVAFWCNPISGHATLYWYQQILGQGPKLLIQFQNNGVVDDSQLPKDRFSAERLKGVDSTLKIQPAKLEDSAVYLCASSPDGLAGEGGELFFGEGSRLTVL.

V and J are TRBV7-2 and TRBJ2-5; 10 bases match TRBD2. Germline V gives CDR1 SGHTA, CDR2 FQGNSA. The CDR3 length is 12 residues. The junction had 1 base not matched to a gene; V was cut back by 7 bases and J by 5 bases. The DNA for the CDR3 is TGTGCCAGCAAGACTAGCGGGGAGACCCAGTACTTC. Translation gives CASKTSGETQYF.

This clone showed up just once. V is TRBV4-2 and J is TRBJ2-5, with a tentative D call TRBD2 (7 bases). The V end lost 0 bases, the J end lost 5 bases, and 16 bases lay between the germline ends. The CDR3 runs to 16 residues. Germline V gene sequence: CDR1 LGHNA, CDR2 YNFKEQ. Written as DNA, the CDR3 is TGTGCCAGCAGCCAAGAAAAGGGGGGGGGTCGGGAGACCCAGTACTTC. Translating gives CASSQEKGGGRETQYF.

This clone showed up just once. The V gene is TRBV21-1, the J gene TRBJ1-5. TRBV21-1 is deemed a pseudogene. This CDR3 is 15 amino acids long. For the CDR3, the DNA is TGTGCCAGCAGCCCCCGGGGTCGCAATGATCAGCCCCAGCATTTT. Its protein is CASSPRGRNDQPQHF.

The chain employs TRBV5-1 and TRBJ2-2; the match to TRBD2 covers 11 bases. This CDR3 region has 16 residues. Germline CDR1 reads SGHRS; CDR2 reads YFSETQ. Trimming cost V 0 bases and J 9 bases; bases outside gene matches: 7. The CDR3 here is CASSLAAASGRRELFF. The DNA of the CDR3 is TGCGCCAGCAGCTTGGCCGCGGCTAGCGGGAGGAGGGAGCTGTTTTTT. Full variable domain (rest looked up from reference TRBV5-1 and TRBJ2-2): KAGVTQTPRYLIKTRGQQVTLSCSPISGHRSVSWYQQTPGQGLQFLFEYFSETQRNKGNFPGRFSGRQFSNSRSEMNVSTLELGDSALYLCASSLAAASGRRELFFGEGSRLTVL.

The chain recombines TRBV7-2 with TRBJ2-2; weak D call: TRBD2 (5 bases). Germline V lookup: CDR1 SGHTA, CDR2 FQGNSA. With 0 bases removed from V and 6 bases from J, the gap between germline ends came to 17 bases. The CDR3 extends over 17 amino acids. CDR3 residues: CASSLAVGVGYAGELFF. DNA of the CDR3: TGTGCCAGCAGCTTAGCTGTCGGGGTAGGGTACGCCGGGGAGCTGTTTTTT.

J is TRBJ2-2 and V is TRBV9; 7 bases fit TRBD2. The CDR3 has 13 residues. V was pared by 4 bases and J by 5 bases, with 2 bases of the junction left unmatched. Germline CDR1 reads SGDLS; CDR2 reads YYNGEE. The CDR3 DNA reads TGTGCCAGCAGCCCGCGGGGGACCGGGGAGCTGTTTTTT. This gives the protein CASSPRGTGELFF.

CDR3 sequence: CASIRGGRSGLAYNEQFF. The CDR3 coding sequence is TGTGCCAGCATTCGTGGGGGACGGTCGGGACTAGCATACAATGAGCAGTTCTTC. The V call is TRBV2, the J call TRBJ2-1; 9 nucleotides agree with TRBD2. In germline, CDR1 is SNHLY, CDR2 FYNNEI. The V segment lost 7 bases and the J segment 4 bases; nucleotides outside the gene matches: 17. There are 18 residues in the CDR3.

V is TRBV5-5 and J is TRBJ1-5; D is possibly TRBD1 (6 bases). The CDR3 is 14 amino acids. Trimming stripped 3 bases from V and 4 bases from J, with 11 bases between. Germline CDR1 SGHKS, CDR2 YYEKEE (reference sequence). The CDR3 loop reads CASSSDSFNQPQHF. As DNA, the CDR3 is TGTGCCAGCAGCTCGGACAGCTTTAATCAGCCCCAGCATTTT. The full variable domain, its missing parts supplied by reference TRBV5-5 and TRBJ1-5, is DAGVTQSPTHLIKTRGQQVTLRCSPISGHKSVSWYQQVLGQGPQFIFQYYEKEERGRGNFPDRFSARQFPNYSSELNVNALLLGDSALYLCASSSDSFNQPQHFGDGTRLSIL.

The chain recombines TRBV11-3 with TRBJ2-7; 12 bases are shared with TRBD2. V was pared by 8 bases and J by 1 base, with 3 bases of the junction left unmatched. CDR1 is SGHNT and CDR2 is YENEEA in the germline V gene. The CDR3 sequence is 14 residues long. The CDR3 bases are TGTGCCAGCCAGACTAGCGGGGGTTCCTACGAGCAGTACTTC. Amino acids: CASQTSGGSYEQYF.

The chain has TRBV5-6 and TRBJ2-7; no firm D call. The CDR3 extends over 14 amino acids. Germline V gene lookup returns CDR1 SGHDT and CDR2 YYEEEE. V was shortened by 2 bases and J by 2 bases, with 11 bases between the two germline ends. Here the CDR3 reads CASSFVVSPYEQYF. DNA for the CDR3: TGTGCCAGCAGCTTCGTTGTCTCCCCCTACGAGCAGTACTTC.

The rearrangement uses TRBV6-5 and TRBJ2-1, with 10 bases matching TRBD2. Germline CDR1 reads MNHEY; CDR2 reads SVGAGI. There are 14 residues in the CDR3. With 6 bases clipped from V and 4 bases from J, the junction kept 3 bases outside the gene matches. CDR3 sequence: CASSRAGGYNEQFF. The CDR3 region has the DNA TGTGCCAGCAGCAGAGCGGGAGGGTACAATGAGCAGTTCTTC.

This rearrangement joins TRBV28 to TRBJ2-7, with TRBD1 matching 10 bases. CDR1 is MDHEN, CDR2 SYDVKM, per germline. J was trimmed by 2 bases and V by 6 bases; bases with no gene match: 10. The CDR3 extends over 16 amino acids. In DNA, the CDR3 is TGTGCCAGCAGCTCTACCTGGACAGGGGGACCCTACGAGCAGTACTTC. Encoded protein: CASSSTWTGGPYEQYF.

J is TRBJ1-5 and V is TRBV7-9, with a possible D match to TRBD1 (6 bases). Trimming took off 1 base at V and 2 bases at J, with 6 bases between the two ends. The CDR3 is 14 residues long. Germline V lookup: CDR1 SEHNR, CDR2 FQNEAQ (reference sequence). CDR3 nucleotide sequence: TGTGCCAGCAGCTTAGACAGGGGCAATCAGCCCCAGCATTTT. This translates into CASSLDRGNQPQHF. Variable domain in full (rest from reference TRBV7-9 and TRBJ1-5): DTGVSQNPRHKITKRGQNVTFRCDPISEHNRLYWYRQTLGQGPEFLTYFQNEAQLEKSRLLSDRFSAERPKGSFSTLEIQRTEQGDSAMYLCASSLDRGNQPQHFGDGTRLSIL.

This chain links TRBV28 with TRBJ2-5, with D perhaps matching TRBD1 (5 bases). This CDR3 has 12 amino acids. Germline-derived CDR1 and CDR2 are MDHEN and SYDVKM. V was cut by 8 bases and J by 2 bases, with 9 bases left in between. The CDR3 coding sequence is TGTGCCAGCGGGGCTGGTCAAGAGACCCAGTACTTC. It translates to CASGAGQETQYF. Drawing the rest from reference TRBV28 and TRBJ2-5, the complete variable domain is DVKVTQSSRYLVKRTGEKVFLECVQDMDHENMFWYRQDPGLGLRLIYFSYDVKMKEKGDIPEGYSVSREKKERFSLILESASTNQTSMYLCASGAGQETQYFGPGTRLLVL.

This clone has a single count. The CDR3 DNA follows: TGTGCCAGCAGGGTGACGGCCGGAGGGTACGAGCAGTACTTC. It codes for CASRVTAGGYEQYF. The J gene is TRBJ2-7, the V gene TRBV2; TRBD2 might be the D (6 bases). There are 14 residues in the CDR3. Between the trimmed V and J ends, which lost 6 bases and 4 bases, there was a span of 16 bases. Germline assignment: CDR1 SNHLY and CDR2 FYNNEI.